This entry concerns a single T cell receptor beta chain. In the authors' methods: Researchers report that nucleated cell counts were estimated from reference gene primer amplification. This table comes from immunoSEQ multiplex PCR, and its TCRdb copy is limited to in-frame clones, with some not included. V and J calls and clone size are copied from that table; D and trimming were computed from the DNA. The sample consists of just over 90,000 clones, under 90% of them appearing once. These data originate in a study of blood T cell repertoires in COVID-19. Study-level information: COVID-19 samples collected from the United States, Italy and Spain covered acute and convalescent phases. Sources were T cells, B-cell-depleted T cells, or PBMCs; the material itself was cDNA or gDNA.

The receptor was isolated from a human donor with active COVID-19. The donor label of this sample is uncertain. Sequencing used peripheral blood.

The CDR3 nucleotides are TGTGCCAGCAGTTACGGGGACACGAACACCGGGGAGCTGTTTTTT. It translates to CASSYGDTNTGELFF. This chain joins TRBV6-5 and TRBJ2-2, with D possibly TRBD1 on 6 matching bases. Germline CDR1 and CDR2: MNHEY and SVGAGI. The ends were cut back, 2 bases at V and 0 bases at J, with 7 bases in the middle. The CDR3 runs 15 residues.